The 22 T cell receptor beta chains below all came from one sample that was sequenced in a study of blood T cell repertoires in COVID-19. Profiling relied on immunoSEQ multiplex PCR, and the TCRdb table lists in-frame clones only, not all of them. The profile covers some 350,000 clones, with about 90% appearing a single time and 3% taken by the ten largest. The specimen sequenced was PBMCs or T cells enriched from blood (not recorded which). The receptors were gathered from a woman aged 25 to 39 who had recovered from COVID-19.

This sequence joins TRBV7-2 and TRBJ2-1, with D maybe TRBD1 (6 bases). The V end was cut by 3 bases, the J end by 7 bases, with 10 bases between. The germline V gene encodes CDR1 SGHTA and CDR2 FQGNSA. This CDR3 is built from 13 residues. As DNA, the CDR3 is TGTGCCAGCAGCTTCCTACAGGGAAATGAGCAGTTCTTC. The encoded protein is CASSFLQGNEQFF.

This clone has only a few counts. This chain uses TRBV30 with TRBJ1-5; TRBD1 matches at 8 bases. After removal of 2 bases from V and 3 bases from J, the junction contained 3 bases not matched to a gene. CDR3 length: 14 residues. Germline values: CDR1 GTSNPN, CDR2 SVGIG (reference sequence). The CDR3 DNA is TGTGCCTGGAGTTTTCAGGGGGCCAATCAGCCCCAGCATTTT. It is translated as CAWSFQGANQPQHF.

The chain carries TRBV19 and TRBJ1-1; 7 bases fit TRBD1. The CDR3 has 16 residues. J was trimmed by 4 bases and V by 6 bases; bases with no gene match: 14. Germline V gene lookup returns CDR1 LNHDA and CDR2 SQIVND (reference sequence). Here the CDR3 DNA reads TGTGCCAGTAGCCGCCGTACAGGGGTCCTTAGCACTGAAGCTTTCTTT. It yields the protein CASSRRTGVLSTEAFF.

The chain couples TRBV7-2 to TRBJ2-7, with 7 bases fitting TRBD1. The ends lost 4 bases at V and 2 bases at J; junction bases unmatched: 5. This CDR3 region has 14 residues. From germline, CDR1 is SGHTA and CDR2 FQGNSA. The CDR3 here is CASSSTGLAYEQYF. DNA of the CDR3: TGTGCCAGCAGCTCGACAGGGTTAGCCTACGAGCAGTACTTC.

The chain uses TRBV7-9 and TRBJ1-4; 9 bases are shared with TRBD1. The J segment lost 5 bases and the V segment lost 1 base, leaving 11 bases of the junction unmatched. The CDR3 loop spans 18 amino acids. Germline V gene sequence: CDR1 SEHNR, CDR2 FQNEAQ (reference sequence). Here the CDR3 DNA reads TGTGCCAGCAGCTTAGAGGGGACAGGGCACGGGGGAAATGAAAAACTGTTTTTT. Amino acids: CASSLEGTGHGGNEKLFF. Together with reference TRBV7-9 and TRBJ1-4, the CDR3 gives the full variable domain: DTGVSQNPRHKITKRGQNVTFRCDPISEHNRLYWYRQTLGQGPEFLTYFQNEAQLEKSRLLSDRFSAERPKGSFSTLEIQRTEQGDSAMYLCASSLEGTGHGGNEKLFFGSGTQLSVL.

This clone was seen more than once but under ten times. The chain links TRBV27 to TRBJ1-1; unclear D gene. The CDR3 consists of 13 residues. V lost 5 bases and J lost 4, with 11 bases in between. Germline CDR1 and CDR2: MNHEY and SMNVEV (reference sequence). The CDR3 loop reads CASSTLQSTEAFF. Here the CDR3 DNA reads TGTGCCAGCAGTACCTTACAGAGCACTGAAGCTTTCTTT.

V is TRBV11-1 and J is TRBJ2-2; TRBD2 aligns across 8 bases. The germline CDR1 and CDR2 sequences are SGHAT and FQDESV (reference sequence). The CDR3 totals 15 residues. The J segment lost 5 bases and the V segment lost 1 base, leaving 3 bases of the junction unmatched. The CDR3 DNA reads TGTGCCAGCAGCTTAGAGGCTAGCGGGACCGGGGAGCTGTTTTTT. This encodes CASSLEASGTGELFF.

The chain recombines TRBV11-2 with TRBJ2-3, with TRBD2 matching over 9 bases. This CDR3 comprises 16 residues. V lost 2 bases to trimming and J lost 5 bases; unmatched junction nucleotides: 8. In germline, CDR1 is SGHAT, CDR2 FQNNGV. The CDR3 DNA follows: TGTGCCAGCAGCTTATTACCGGGACTAGCTGGAGATACGCAGTATTTT. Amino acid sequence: CASSLLPGLAGDTQYF.

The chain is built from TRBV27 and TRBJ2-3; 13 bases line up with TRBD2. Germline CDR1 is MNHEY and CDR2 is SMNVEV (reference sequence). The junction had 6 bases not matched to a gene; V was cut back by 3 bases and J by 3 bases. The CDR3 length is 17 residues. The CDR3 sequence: CASSFWTSGRGTDTQYF. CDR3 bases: TGTGCCAGCAGTTTCTGGACTAGCGGGAGAGGTACAGATACGCAGTATTTT.

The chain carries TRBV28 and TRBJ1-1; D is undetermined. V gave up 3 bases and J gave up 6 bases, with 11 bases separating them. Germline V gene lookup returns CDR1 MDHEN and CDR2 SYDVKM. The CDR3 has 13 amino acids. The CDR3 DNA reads TGTGCCAGCAGTTTTCTTCGTATCGCTGAAGCTTTCTTT. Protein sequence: CASSFLRIAEAFF.

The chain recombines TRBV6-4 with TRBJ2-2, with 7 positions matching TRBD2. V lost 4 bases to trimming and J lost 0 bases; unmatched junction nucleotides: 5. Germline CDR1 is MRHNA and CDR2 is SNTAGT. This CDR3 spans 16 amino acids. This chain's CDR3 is CASSAGLAANTGELFF. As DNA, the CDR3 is TGTGCCAGCAGTGCGGGGCTAGCGGCGAACACCGGGGAGCTGTTTTTT.

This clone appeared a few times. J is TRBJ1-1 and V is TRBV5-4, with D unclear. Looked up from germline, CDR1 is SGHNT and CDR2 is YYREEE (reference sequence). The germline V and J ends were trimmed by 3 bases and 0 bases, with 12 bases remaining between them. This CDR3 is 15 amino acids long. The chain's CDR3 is CASSYQTLMNTEAFF. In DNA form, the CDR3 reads TGTGCCAGCAGCTACCAGACACTCATGAACACTGAAGCTTTCTTT.

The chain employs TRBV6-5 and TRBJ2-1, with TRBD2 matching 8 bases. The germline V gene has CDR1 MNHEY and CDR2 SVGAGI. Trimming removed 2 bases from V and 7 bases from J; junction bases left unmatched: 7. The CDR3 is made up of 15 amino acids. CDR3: CASSYGRGGLNEQFF. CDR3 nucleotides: TGTGCCAGCAGTTACGGTCGGGGGGGCCTGAATGAGCAGTTCTTC.

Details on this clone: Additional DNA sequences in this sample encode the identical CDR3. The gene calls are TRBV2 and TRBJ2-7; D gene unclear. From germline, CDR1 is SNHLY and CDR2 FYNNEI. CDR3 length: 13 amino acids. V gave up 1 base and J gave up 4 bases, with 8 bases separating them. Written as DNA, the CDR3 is TGTGCCAGCAGTGAAGTATCAGGATACGAGCAGTACTTC. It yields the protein CASSEVSGYEQYF.

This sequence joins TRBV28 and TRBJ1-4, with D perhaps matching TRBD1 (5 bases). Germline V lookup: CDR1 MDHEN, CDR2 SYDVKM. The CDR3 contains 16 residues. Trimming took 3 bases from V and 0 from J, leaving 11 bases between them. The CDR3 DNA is TGTGCCAGCAGTTTTAGACAGCCAGCAACTAATGAAAAACTGTTTTTT. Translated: CASSFRQPATNEKLFF. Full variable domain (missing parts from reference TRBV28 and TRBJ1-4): DVKVTQSSRYLVKRTGEKVFLECVQDMDHENMFWYRQDPGLGLRLIYFSYDVKMKEKGDIPEGYSVSREKKERFSLILESASTNQTSMYLCASSFRQPATNEKLFFGSGTQLSVL.

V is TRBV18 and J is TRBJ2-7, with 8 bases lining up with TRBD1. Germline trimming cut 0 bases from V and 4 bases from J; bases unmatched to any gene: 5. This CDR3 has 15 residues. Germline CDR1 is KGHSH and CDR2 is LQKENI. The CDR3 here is CASSPPSQGAYEQYF. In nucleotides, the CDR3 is TGTGCCAGCTCACCACCGTCGCAGGGGGCTTACGAGCAGTACTTC.

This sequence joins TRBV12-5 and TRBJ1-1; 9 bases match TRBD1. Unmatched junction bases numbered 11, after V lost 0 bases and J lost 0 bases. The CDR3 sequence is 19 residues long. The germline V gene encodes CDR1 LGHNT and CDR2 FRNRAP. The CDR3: CASGLVLVGQGRMNTEAFF. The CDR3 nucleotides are TGTGCTAGTGGTTTGGTACTCGTCGGACAGGGGAGAATGAACACTGAAGCTTTCTTT.

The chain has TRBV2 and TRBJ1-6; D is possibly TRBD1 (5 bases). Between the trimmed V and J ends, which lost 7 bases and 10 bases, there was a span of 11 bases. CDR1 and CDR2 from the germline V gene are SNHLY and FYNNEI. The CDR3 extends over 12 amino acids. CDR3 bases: TGTGCCAGCAAATGGACAAGGTCACCCCTCCACTTT. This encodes CASKWTRSPLHF.

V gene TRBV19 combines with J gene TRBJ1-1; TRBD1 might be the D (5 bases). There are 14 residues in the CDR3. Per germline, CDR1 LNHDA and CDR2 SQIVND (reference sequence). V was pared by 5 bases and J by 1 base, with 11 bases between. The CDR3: CASSGFQGNTEAFF. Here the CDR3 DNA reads TGTGCCAGTAGTGGCTTTCAGGGGAACACTGAAGCTTTCTTT.

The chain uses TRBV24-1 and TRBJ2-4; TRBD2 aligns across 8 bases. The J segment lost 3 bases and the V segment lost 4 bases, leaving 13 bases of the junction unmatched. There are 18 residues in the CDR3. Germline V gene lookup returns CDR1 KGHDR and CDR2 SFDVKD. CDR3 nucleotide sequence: TGTGCCACCAGTGACCACCTTAGCGGGGACGTAAGCAAAAACATTCAGTACTTC. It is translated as CATSDHLSGDVSKNIQYF.

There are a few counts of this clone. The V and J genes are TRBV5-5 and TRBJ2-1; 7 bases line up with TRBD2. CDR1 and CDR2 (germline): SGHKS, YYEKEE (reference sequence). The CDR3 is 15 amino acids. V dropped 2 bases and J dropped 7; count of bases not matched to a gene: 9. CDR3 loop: CASSLIGEGRNEQFF. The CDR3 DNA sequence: TGTGCCAGCAGCTTAATCGGGGAGGGCCGGAATGAGCAGTTCTTC.

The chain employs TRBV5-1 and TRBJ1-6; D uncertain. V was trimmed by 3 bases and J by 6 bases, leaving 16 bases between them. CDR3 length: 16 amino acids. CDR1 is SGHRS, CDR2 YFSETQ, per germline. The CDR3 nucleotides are TGCGCCAGCAGCTCTCGCTATGAGGGTTCTAATTCACCCCTCCACTTT. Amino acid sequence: CASSSRYEGSNSPLHF. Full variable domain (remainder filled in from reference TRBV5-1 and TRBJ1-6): KAGVTQTPRYLIKTRGQQVTLSCSPISGHRSVSWYQQTPGQGLQFLFEYFSETQRNKGNFPGRFSGRQFSNSRSEMNVSTLELGDSALYLCASSSRYEGSNSPLHFGNGTRLTVT.